A selection of T cell receptor beta chains follows, all from one sample in a study of regulatory T cells in long-lasting Graves disease. One entry per CDR3 protein, called by TCRdb with MiXCR from the multiplex PCR reads. The table lists roughly 360,000 distinct CDR3 sequences, about an eighth of them singletons. The data also belong to a second study, concerning T cells in Graves' hyperthyroidism and ophthalmopathy.

This material consisted of peripheral blood mononuclear cells (PBMCs), taken at new diagnosis, from a patient treated with antithyroid drugs. The receptor set was obtained from a woman between 18 and 30 years old with Graves disease. Each CDR3 is given with its conserved first and last residue. Fields, in order: CDR3 DNA, CDR3 protein, V gene, D gene, clone size, J gene. D genes are given only for firm matches. The size field is filled for only some rows; it gives once, few, many or a size class.

CDR3 DNA: TGCGCCAGCAGCTTGGAAGCGGGGGCTGGCACAGATACGCAGTATTTT; CDR3 protein: CASSLEAGAGTDTQYF; V gene: TRBV5-1; D gene: TRBD2; clone size: many; J gene: TRBJ2-3
CDR3 DNA: TGTGCCAGCAGCTCCACGCCCACCACAGATACGCAGTATTTT; CDR3 protein: CASSSTPTTDTQYF; V gene: TRBV7-2; D gene: .; clone size: many; J gene: TRBJ2-3
CDR3 DNA: TGTGCCAGCAGTCGACAGGGGGCAGGTGAGCAGTACTTC; CDR3 protein: CASSRQGAGEQYF; V gene: TRBV6-1; D gene: TRBD1; clone size: many; J gene: TRBJ2-7
CDR3 DNA: TGTGCCAGCAGCCAATACAGGGGGGGCAAAAACATTCAGTACTTC; CDR3 protein: CASSQYRGGKNIQYF; V gene: TRBV3-1; D gene: .; clone size: many; J gene: TRBJ2-4
CDR3 DNA: TGCAGCGTCATACAGGGAGTCAAAAACATTCAGTACTTC; CDR3 protein: CSVIQGVKNIQYF; V gene: TRBV29-1; D gene: .; clone size: few; J gene: TRBJ2-4
CDR3 DNA: TGTGCCAGCAGCGCGACTTCGGCGATAAACACCGGGGAGCTGTTTTTT; CDR3 protein: CASSATSAINTGELFF; V gene: TRBV4-2; D gene: .; clone size: few; J gene: TRBJ2-2
CDR3 DNA: TGTGCCAGCAGTTATGGGGGCCGAGACACCGGGGAGCTGTTTTTT; CDR3 protein: CASSYGGRDTGELFF; V gene: TRBV6-9; D gene: .; clone size: many; J gene: TRBJ2-2
CDR3 DNA: TGTGCCAGCTCACTAACGGACCTCCAAGAGACCCAGTACTTC; CDR3 protein: CASSLTDLQETQYF; V gene: TRBV18; D gene: .; clone size: many; J gene: TRBJ2-5
CDR3 DNA: TGTGCCAGCAGCTTACTAGCGGCTGAGCAGTTCTTC; CDR3 protein: CASSLLAAEQFF; V gene: TRBV13; D gene: TRBD2; clone size: many; J gene: TRBJ2-1
CDR3 DNA: TGCGCCAGCAGCTTAGACTCCCGGACCCATTCTTCCTACGAGCAGTACTTC; CDR3 protein: CASSLDSRTHSSYEQYF; V gene: TRBV5-1; D gene: .; clone size: many; J gene: TRBJ2-7
CDR3 DNA: TGTGCCATCAGTGATAACAGGGGATCTGGGGCCAACGTCCTGACTTTC; CDR3 protein: CAISDNRGSGANVLTF; V gene: TRBV10-3; D gene: TRBD1; clone size: many; J gene: TRBJ2-6
CDR3 DNA: TGTGCCAGCAGCTTAGATGGGGCGTTCTATGGCTACACCTTC; CDR3 protein: CASSLDGAFYGYTF; V gene: TRBV11-2; D gene: .; clone size: .; J gene: TRBJ1-2
CDR3 DNA: TGCGCCAGCAGCCAAGCGGTCCTTAGCGGGAGGTCGAGACACAATGAGCAGTTCTTC; CDR3 protein: CASSQAVLSGRSRHNEQFF; V gene: TRBV4-1; D gene: TRBD2; clone size: few; J gene: TRBJ2-1
CDR3 DNA: TGCAGTGCCCCTCGGGACAGGGGGAGTGAAAAACTGTTTTTT; CDR3 protein: CSAPRDRGSEKLFF; V gene: TRBV20-1; D gene: TRBD1; clone size: .; J gene: TRBJ1-4
CDR3 DNA: TGCGCCAGCAGCAGTAGCGGACCCGGCGTCGGAGAGCAGTACTTC; CDR3 protein: CASSSSGPGVGEQYF; V gene: TRBV5-1; D gene: .; clone size: many; J gene: TRBJ2-7
CDR3 DNA: TGCAGTGCTGCGAGGGGAGGCTACACCTTC; CDR3 protein: CSAARGGYTF; V gene: TRBV20-1; D gene: .; clone size: many; J gene: TRBJ1-2
CDR3 DNA: TGTGCCAGCAGAGGGACAGGGGACCACGAGCAGTACTTC; CDR3 protein: CASRGTGDHEQYF; V gene: TRBV6-2/TRBV6-3; D gene: TRBD1; clone size: few; J gene: TRBJ2-7
CDR3 DNA: TGCAGTGCTATACGGGACAGGGGCAATGAGCAGTTCTTC; CDR3 protein: CSAIRDRGNEQFF; V gene: TRBV20-1; D gene: TRBD1; clone size: many; J gene: TRBJ2-1
CDR3 DNA: TGTGCCAGCATCCGTAGCGGGGCCGGCTCCTACAATGAGCAGTTCTTC; CDR3 protein: CASIRSGAGSYNEQFF; V gene: TRBV7-8; D gene: TRBD2; clone size: many; J gene: TRBJ2-1
CDR3 DNA: TGTGCCAGCTCCGGGCTAGTCAACTACGAGCAGTACTTC; CDR3 protein: CASSGLVNYEQYF; V gene: TRBV18; D gene: .; clone size: many; J gene: TRBJ2-7
CDR3 DNA: TGCGCCAGCAGCCGGGGGGGGGCTGAGGAGACCCAGTACTTC; CDR3 protein: CASSRGGAEETQYF; V gene: TRBV5-1; D gene: TRBD2; clone size: .; J gene: TRBJ2-5
CDR3 DNA: TGCGCCAGCAGCTACTCGACAGGGAGCGGATCGAACACCGGGGAGCTGTTTTTT; CDR3 protein: CASSYSTGSGSNTGELFF; V gene: TRBV5-1; D gene: TRBD1; clone size: .; J gene: TRBJ2-2
CDR3 DNA: TGCAGTGCCAGGACAGGGTTTTACGAGCAGTACTTC; CDR3 protein: CSARTGFYEQYF; V gene: TRBV20-1; D gene: TRBD1; clone size: few; J gene: TRBJ2-7
CDR3 DNA: TGTGCCAGCAGCTTAGTTCCCCCGGACAGGAGTGGTAGCAATCAGCCCCAGCATTTT; CDR3 protein: CASSLVPPDRSGSNQPQHF; V gene: TRBV7-9; D gene: TRBD1; clone size: many; J gene: TRBJ1-5
CDR3 DNA: TGTGCCAGCAGTTACTCGGGCTATTCGCTAAACACTGAAGCTTTCTTT; CDR3 protein: CASSYSGYSLNTEAFF; V gene: TRBV6-2/TRBV6-3; D gene: .; clone size: many; J gene: TRBJ1-1
CDR3 DNA: TGTGCCAGCCAGGGCCTATCCATAGCGGGACCCTACAATGAGCAGTTCTTC; CDR3 protein: CASQGLSIAGPYNEQFF; V gene: TRBV28; D gene: TRBD2; clone size: many; J gene: TRBJ2-1
CDR3 DNA: TGCAGCGTTGGTTTAGGGGGGAACACTGAAGCTTTCTTT; CDR3 protein: CSVGLGGNTEAFF; V gene: TRBV29-1; D gene: .; clone size: many; J gene: TRBJ1-1
CDR3 DNA: TGTGCCAGTAGTATTTGGAGCGTCACCAGTGTGGGGGAGCTGTTTTTT; CDR3 protein: CASSIWSVTSVGELFF; V gene: TRBV19; D gene: .; clone size: many; J gene: TRBJ2-2
CDR3 DNA: TGTGCCAGCAGCGTAATGTGGGGGACTGAAGCTTTCTTT; CDR3 protein: CASSVMWGTEAFF; V gene: TRBV12-3/TRBV12-4; D gene: .; clone size: many; J gene: TRBJ1-1
CDR3 DNA: TGTGCCTGGAGTGTGGACAGCAACACTGAAGCTTTCTTT; CDR3 protein: CAWSVDSNTEAFF; V gene: TRBV30; D gene: .; clone size: many; J gene: TRBJ1-1
CDR3 DNA: TGCAGTGCTCCAAACAGGGGGCGCGGAGAGACCCAGTACTTC; CDR3 protein: CSAPNRGRGETQYF; V gene: TRBV20-1; D gene: TRBD1; clone size: .; J gene: TRBJ2-5
CDR3 DNA: TGTGCCGTGTTGGGGGAGAACACTGAAGCTTTCTTT; CDR3 protein: CAVLGENTEAFF; V gene: TRBV7-9; D gene: .; clone size: many; J gene: TRBJ1-1
CDR3 DNA: TGCAGTGCCGGACAGGCCGGACCACCCAAAAACATTCAGTACTTC; CDR3 protein: CSAGQAGPPKNIQYF; V gene: TRBV20-1; D gene: TRBD1; clone size: few; J gene: TRBJ2-4
CDR3 DNA: TGTGCCACCCGGACTAGCGGGACACAAGAGACCCAGTACTTC; CDR3 protein: CATRTSGTQETQYF; V gene: TRBV10-3; D gene: TRBD2; clone size: .; J gene: TRBJ2-5
CDR3 DNA: TGTGCCAGCAGCCAAGATGGCATCCGGGAGTTTGGTCCCGGGGAGCTGTTTTTT; CDR3 protein: CASSQDGIREFGPGELFF; V gene: TRBV4-2; D gene: .; clone size: few; J gene: TRBJ2-2
CDR3 DNA: TGTGCCAGCAGCTTAAGATCACCCGGGCTTGGCTCTGGGGCCAACGTCCTGACTTTC; CDR3 protein: CASSLRSPGLGSGANVLTF; V gene: TRBV7-3; D gene: .; clone size: many; J gene: TRBJ2-6
CDR3 DNA: TGTGCCAGCAGTCCAGACAGGCTGGGAAACACCATATATTTT; CDR3 protein: CASSPDRLGNTIYF; V gene: TRBV6-2/TRBV6-3; D gene: .; clone size: many; J gene: TRBJ1-3
CDR3 DNA: TGCAGTGCGGCCAGCCTAGCGGGAGGCGAGCAGTACTTC; CDR3 protein: CSAASLAGGEQYF; V gene: TRBV20-1; D gene: TRBD2; clone size: .; J gene: TRBJ2-7
CDR3 DNA: TGTGCCAGTAGTCCCCATCCGGGGTCACCCGGTGGCTACACCTTC; CDR3 protein: CASSPHPGSPGGYTF; V gene: TRBV19; D gene: .; clone size: .; J gene: TRBJ1-2
CDR3 DNA: TGTGCCAGCAGTTTTGTTGGCAGCGTTACTTACCGAGCTTTCTTT; CDR3 protein: CASSFVGSVTYRAFF; V gene: TRBV12-3/TRBV12-4; D gene: .; clone size: many; J gene: TRBJ1-1
CDR3 DNA: TGTGCCAGCAGCCTTACAGAGACCCAGTACTTC; CDR3 protein: CASSLTETQYF; V gene: TRBV28; D gene: .; clone size: many; J gene: TRBJ2-5
CDR3 DNA: TGTGCCAGCAGCTTGATGAGGGGGGGCGCTTACTACGAGCAGTACTTC; CDR3 protein: CASSLMRGGAYYEQYF; V gene: TRBV7-2; D gene: .; clone size: many; J gene: TRBJ2-7
CDR3 DNA: TGCAGTGCTAGAGCTCTATTGGGGCCAAACACCGGGGAGCTGTTTTTT; CDR3 protein: CSARALLGPNTGELFF; V gene: TRBV20-1; D gene: .; clone size: many; J gene: TRBJ2-2
CDR3 DNA: TGCAGTACTTGGAGACCAGATACGCAGTATTTT; CDR3 protein: CSTWRPDTQYF; V gene: TRBV20-1; D gene: .; clone size: many; J gene: TRBJ2-3
CDR3 DNA: TGTGCCAGTCGAACGACGCCGGCAGGGGAGCTGTTTTTT; CDR3 protein: CASRTTPAGELFF; V gene: TRBV19; D gene: .; clone size: .; J gene: TRBJ2-2
CDR3 DNA: TGTGCCAGCAGTTTACTCTTTTCCACGGCTGAGCAGTTCTTC; CDR3 protein: CASSLLFSTAEQFF; V gene: TRBV27; D gene: .; clone size: many; J gene: TRBJ2-1
CDR3 DNA: TGTGCCAGCAGCCTAAGGACGTCCGAAGCTTTCTTT; CDR3 protein: CASSLRTSEAFF; V gene: TRBV3-1; D gene: .; clone size: many; J gene: TRBJ1-1
CDR3 DNA: TGCAGTGCTTGGACTCCTAGGTCCCTAAAGGTGGGAGAGCAGTTCTTC; CDR3 protein: CSAWTPRSLKVGEQFF; V gene: TRBV20-1; D gene: .; clone size: few; J gene: TRBJ2-1